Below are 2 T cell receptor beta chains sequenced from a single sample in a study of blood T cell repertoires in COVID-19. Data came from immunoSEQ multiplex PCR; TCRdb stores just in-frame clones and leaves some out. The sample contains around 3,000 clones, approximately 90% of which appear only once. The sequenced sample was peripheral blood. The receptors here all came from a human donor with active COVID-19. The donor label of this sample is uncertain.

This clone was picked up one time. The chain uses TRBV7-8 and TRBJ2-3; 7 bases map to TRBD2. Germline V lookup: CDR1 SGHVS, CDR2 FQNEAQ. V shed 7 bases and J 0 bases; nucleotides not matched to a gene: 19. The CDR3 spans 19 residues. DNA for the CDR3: TGTGCCAGCATCGGGAGGCGGGAGCAGGGCCAGTTTAGCACAGATACGCAGTATTTT. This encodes CASIGRREQGQFSTDTQYF.

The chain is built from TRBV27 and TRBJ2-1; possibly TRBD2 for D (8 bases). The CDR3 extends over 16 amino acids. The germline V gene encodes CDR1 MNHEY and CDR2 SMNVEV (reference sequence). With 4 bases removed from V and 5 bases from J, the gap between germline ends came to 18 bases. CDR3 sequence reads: CASSWVGQRENNEQFF. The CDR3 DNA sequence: TGTGCCAGCAGTTGGGTGGGACAGCGGGAGAACAATGAGCAGTTCTTC.